The present T cell receptor (beta chain) was sequenced within a study of blood T cell repertoires in COVID-19. Overall study context: Whether acute or convalescent, the COVID-19 samples came from the United States, Italy and Spain. Sources were T cells, B-cell-depleted T cells, or PBMCs; the material itself was cDNA or gDNA.

Authors' processing steps: Reference gene primer amplification in the assay estimated nucleated cell counts. Method: immunoSEQ multiplex PCR; TCRdb's copy keeps in-frame clones and lacks some. From that table come the V and J calls and clone size; the DNA was used to work out D and trimming. The data show 75,000 to 95,000 clones, with roughly four fifths seen just once and around 6.5% held by the top ten. The CDR3 spans 14 residues. The J segment lost 7 bases and the V segment lost 9 bases, leaving 9 bases of the junction unmatched. Germline V gene sequence: CDR1 LNHDA, CDR2 SQIVND (reference sequence).

The V and J genes are TRBV19 and TRBJ2-3, with 11 bases that match TRBD2. This receptor was identified in a man aged 55 to 70 with acute or convalescent COVID-19. What was sequenced was peripheral blood. The CDR3 loop is CASKTSGGRNTQYF. CDR3 in DNA: TGTGCCAGCAAAACTAGCGGGGGAAGGAATACGCAGTATTTT. Drawing the rest from reference TRBV19 and TRBJ2-3, the complete variable domain is DGGITQSPKYLFRKEGQNVTLSCEQNLNHDAMYWYRQDPGQGLRLIYYSQIVNDFQKGDIAEGYSVSREKKESFPLTVTSAQKNPTAFYLCASKTSGGRNTQYFGPGTRLTVL.